This T cell receptor (beta chain) is drawn from a study of memory CD4+ T cells and cytomegalovirus serostatus. The assay was immunoSEQ multiplex PCR, and TCRdb's table has in-frame clones only and misses some. This sample has tens of thousands of clones, with around 75% found just once. This CDR3 region has 13 residues. V was clipped by 3 bases and J by 2 bases, with 7 bases between them. Germline V gene lookup returns CDR1 ENHRY and CDR2 SYGVKD. The sort gate was single viable CD3+CD4+CD8-CD45RO+ cells for memory CD4+ T cells. Serum IgG to CMV pp150, pp28, p38 and p52 defined serostatus. The source of this sequence is an adult in good health and CMV-seronegative. Material: memory CD4+ T cells from blood. The chain employs TRBV10-3 and TRBJ1-1; no clear D gene. The CDR3 DNA sequence: TGTGCCATCAGTGACAGAGGAAACACTGAAGCTTTCTTT. This sequence encodes CAISDRGNTEAFF.